These T cell receptor beta chains were read from a single sample in a study of blood T cell repertoires in COVID-19. Only in-frame clones appear in the TCRdb table, and some are missing; sequencing was by immunoSEQ multiplex PCR. The sample shows 200,000 to 250,000 clones, 82% of them seen only once. The sample comprised PBMCs or T cells enriched from blood (not recorded which). Receptors originate from a woman aged 60-75 years who had recovered from COVID-19. CDR3s include the opening cysteine and the closing phenylalanine or tryptophan. A D gene is named only where the DNA matches it firmly. The listing skips clone size in some rows; elsewhere it reads once, few, many or a size class.

size: NA
D: TRBD2
J: TRBJ2-1
V: TRBV7-6
CDR3: CASSPGLAGGRSYNEQFF

size: NA
D: TRBD1
J: TRBJ1-2
V: TRBV6-5
CDR3: CASSLGQGAYYGYTF

size: NA
D: NA
J: TRBJ1-1
V: TRBV4-2
CDR3: CASSQDGNPNTEAFF

size: NA
D: TRBD1
J: TRBJ2-7
V: TRBV18
CDR3: CASSPRTGGYNEQYF

size: NA
D: NA
J: TRBJ1-3
V: TRBV29-1
CDR3: CSAVEDPWRDQFGNTIYF

size: NA
D: NA
J: TRBJ2-7
V: TRBV13
CDR3: CASSSQGVAYEQYF

size: NA
D: NA
J: TRBJ2-5
V: TRBV25-1
CDR3: CASSLPGDQETQYF

size: NA
D: NA
J: TRBJ1-2
V: TRBV6-5
CDR3: CASREGLPANYGYTF

size: NA
D: NA
J: TRBJ1-5
V: TRBV19
CDR3: CASSGGMRQPQHF

size: NA
D: NA
J: TRBJ1-2
V: TRBV28
CDR3: CASSLRGYTF

size: once
D: TRBD2
J: TRBJ2-7
V: TRBV7-2
CDR3: CASSSTSGGHYEQYF

size: NA
D: TRBD1
J: TRBJ1-5
V: TRBV7-6
CDR3: CALQGGVNEPQHF

size: NA
D: TRBD1
J: TRBJ2-1
V: TRBV4-2
CDR3: CASSRGQGMRNEQFF

size: few
D: TRBD1
J: TRBJ2-3
V: TRBV12-5
CDR3: CASGSGQLLTDTQYF

size: once
D: NA
J: TRBJ2-3
V: TRBV3-1/TRBV3-2
CDR3: CASSHTGTDTQYF

size: NA
D: NA
J: TRBJ1-2
V: TRBV5-4
CDR3: CASSLVGTGHTSYTF